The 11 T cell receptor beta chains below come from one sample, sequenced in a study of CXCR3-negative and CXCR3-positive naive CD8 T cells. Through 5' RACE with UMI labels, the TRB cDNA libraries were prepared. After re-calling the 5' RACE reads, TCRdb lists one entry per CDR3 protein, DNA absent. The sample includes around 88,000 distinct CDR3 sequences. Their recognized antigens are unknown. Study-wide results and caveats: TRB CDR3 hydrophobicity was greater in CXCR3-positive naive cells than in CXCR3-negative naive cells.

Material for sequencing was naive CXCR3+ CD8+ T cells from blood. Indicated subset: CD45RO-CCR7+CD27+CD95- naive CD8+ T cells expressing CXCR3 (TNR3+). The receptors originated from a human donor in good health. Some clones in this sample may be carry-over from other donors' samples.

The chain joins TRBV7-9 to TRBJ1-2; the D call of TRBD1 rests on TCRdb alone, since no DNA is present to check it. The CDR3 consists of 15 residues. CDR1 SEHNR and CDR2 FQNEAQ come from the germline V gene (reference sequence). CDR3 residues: CASSASGTGYYGYTF.

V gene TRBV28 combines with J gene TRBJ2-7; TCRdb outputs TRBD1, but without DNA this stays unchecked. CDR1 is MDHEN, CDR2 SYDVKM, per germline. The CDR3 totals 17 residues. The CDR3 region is CASSLLFGDMTGAEQYF.

The CDR3 reads CASSIRGPNYEQYF. The chain carries TRBV12-3 or TRBV12-4 and TRBJ2-7; the TCRdb call, TRBD1, lacks DNA for checking. The CDR3 length is 14 residues.

CDR3 in amino acids: CASSYDKHYEQYF. V gene TRBV7-6 combines with J gene TRBJ2-7. The CDR3 extends over 13 amino acids. The germline CDR1 and CDR2 sequences are SGHVS and FNYEAQ.

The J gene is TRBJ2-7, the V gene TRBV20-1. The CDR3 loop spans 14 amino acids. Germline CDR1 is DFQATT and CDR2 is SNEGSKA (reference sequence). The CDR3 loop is CSARREGGFDEQYF.

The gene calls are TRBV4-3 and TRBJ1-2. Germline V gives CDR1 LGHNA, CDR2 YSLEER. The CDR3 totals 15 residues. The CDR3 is CASSQGSTVSYGYTF.

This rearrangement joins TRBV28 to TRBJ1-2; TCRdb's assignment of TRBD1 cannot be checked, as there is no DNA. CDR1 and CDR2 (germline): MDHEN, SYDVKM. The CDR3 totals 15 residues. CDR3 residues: CASSPNPGGRYGYTF.

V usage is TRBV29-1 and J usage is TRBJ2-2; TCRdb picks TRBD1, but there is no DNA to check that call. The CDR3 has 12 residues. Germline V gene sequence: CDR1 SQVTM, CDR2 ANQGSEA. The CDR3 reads CSVGTVAGELFF.

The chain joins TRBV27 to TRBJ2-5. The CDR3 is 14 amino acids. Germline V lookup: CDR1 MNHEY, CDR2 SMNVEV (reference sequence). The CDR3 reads CASSSSDDQETQYF.

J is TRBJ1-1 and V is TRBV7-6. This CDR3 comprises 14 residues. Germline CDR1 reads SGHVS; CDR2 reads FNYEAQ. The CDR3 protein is CASSLGGEDTEAFF.

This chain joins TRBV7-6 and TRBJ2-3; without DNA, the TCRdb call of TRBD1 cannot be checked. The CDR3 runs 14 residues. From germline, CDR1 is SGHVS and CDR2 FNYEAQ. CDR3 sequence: CASSLRGGADTQYF.